The rows below give T cell receptor beta chains drawn from one sample of a study of regulatory T cells in long-lasting Graves disease. TCRdb re-called the multiplex PCR reads through MiXCR, storing one row per CDR3 protein. The sample lists 350,000 to 550,000 distinct CDR3 sequences, around 15% seen once, with approximately 19% in the top ten. These data were likewise used in another study, on T cells in Graves' hyperthyroidism and ophthalmopathy.

The source material was peripheral blood mononuclear cells (PBMCs), sampled at new diagnosis, from a patient treated with antithyroid drugs. These receptors were obtained from a woman between 45 and 60 years old with Graves disease. Both conserved end residues are part of each CDR3. A D gene is named only where the DNA matches it firmly. Where a row states a size, it is once, few, many or the class of an expanded clone; other rows omit it.

size	D	V	J	CDR3	DNA
many	TRBD1	TRBV30	TRBJ2-7	CAWSGTGPYEQYF	TGTGCCTGGAGCGGGACAGGGCCCTACGAGCAGTACTTC
many	TRBD2	TRBV2	TRBJ2-5	CASSHTMTSGYQETQYF	TGTGCCAGCAGCCACACGATGACTAGCGGATATCAAGAGACCCAGTACTTC
many	NA	TRBV12-3/TRBV12-4	TRBJ2-2	CASSLRGRTPGELFF	TGTGCCAGCTCCCTTCGGGGGAGGACACCCGGGGAGCTGTTTTTT
many	TRBD1	TRBV5-1	TRBJ1-5	CASSVGGAGNQPQHF	TGCGCCAGCAGCGTAGGGGGCGCGGGCAATCAGCCCCAGCATTTT
many	NA	TRBV6-9	TRBJ2-7	CASSYYPGVVYEQYF	TGTGCCAGCAGTTACTACCCGGGAGTGGTCTACGAGCAGTACTTC
many	NA	TRBV28	TRBJ1-1	CASNSQGSAMNTEAFF	TGTGCCAGCAATTCACAGGGTAGCGCCATGAACACTGAAGCTTTCTTT
NA	NA	TRBV18	TRBJ2-7	CASSPPSTKYEQYF	TGTGCCAGCTCACCACCTAGCACCAAGTACGAGCAGTACTTC
many	TRBD2	TRBV12-3/TRBV12-4	TRBJ2-3	CASRELAGLADTQYF	TGTGCCAGCAGGGAACTAGCGGGACTGGCGGATACGCAGTATTTT
many	NA	TRBV28	TRBJ2-1	CASSLFDPAKLNEQFF	TGTGCCAGCAGTTTGTTCGATCCCGCTAAGCTGAATGAGCAGTTCTTC
NA	TRBD2	TRBV20-1	TRBJ2-1	CSAWTSESENEQFF	TGCAGTGCTTGGACTAGCGAGAGCGAAAATGAGCAGTTCTTC
many	TRBD1	TRBV5-1	TRBJ2-7	CASSPGQGKREQYF	TGCGCCAGCAGCCCGGGACAGGGCAAGCGGGAGCAGTACTTC
NA	TRBD1	TRBV3-1	TRBJ2-5	CASSQDWLMEGGQDQETQYF	TGTGCCAGCAGCCAAGATTGGCTGATGGAGGGGGGACAGGACCAAGAGACCCAGTACTTC
few	TRBD2	TRBV2	TRBJ2-7	CASEGLDKSVHEQYF	TGTGCCAGCGAGGGACTAGACAAAAGCGTCCACGAGCAGTACTTC
few	TRBD2	TRBV6-1	TRBJ2-3	CASRQREGPDTQYF	TGTGCCAGCAGACAGCGGGAGGGCCCAGATACGCAGTATTTT
many	NA	TRBV11-2	TRBJ2-7	CASSLELGSREQYF	TGTGCCAGCAGCTTAGAATTAGGGTCCCGCGAGCAGTACTTC
few	NA	TRBV12-3/TRBV12-4	TRBJ2-3	CASSSGVGGLSTDTQYF	TGTGCCAGCAGTTCAGGGGTGGGGGGACTTAGCACAGATACGCAGTATTTT
many	NA	TRBV3-1	TRBJ1-5	CASSQGGDQPQHF	TGTGCCAGCAGCCAAGGGGGGGATCAGCCCCAGCATTTT
many	NA	TRBV3-1	TRBJ2-5	CASSQERIQETQYF	TGTGCCAGCAGCCAAGAACGGATACAAGAGACCCAGTACTTC